The 15 T cell receptor beta chains given below trace back to one sample, sequenced in a study of shared clonotypes between healthy human individuals. Using immunoSEQ multiplex PCR, the repertoire was profiled, and TCRdb retains in-frame clones only, with some absent. The table shows more than 2 million clones, with around 95% occurring only once. The specimen sequenced was naive CD4+ T cells sorted from blood. Subset specified: CD45RA+ positively selected. Every receptor here comes from a man between 18 and 35 years old in good health.

The genes are TRBV5-1 and TRBJ2-3; D not certain. V dropped 0 bases and J dropped 2 bases, with 10 bases sitting between them. The CDR3 runs to 15 residues. CDR1 and CDR2 from the germline V gene are SGHRS and YFSETQ. For the CDR3, the DNA is TGCGCCAGCAGCTTGGCCGTGGCAGACACAGATACGCAGTATTTT. Translating gives CASSLAVADTDTQYF.

This clone has a single count. The J gene is TRBJ2-1, the V gene TRBV4-1, with D tentatively TRBD2 (7 bases). The CDR3 contains 15 residues. The germline V gene encodes CDR1 MGHRA and CDR2 YSYEKL. Trimming pared 3 bases from V and 9 bases from J, leaving 18 bases between. The CDR3 DNA sequence: TGCGCCAGCAGCCAGCCCTTAGGGGGGGCGCGTGAGCAGTTCTTC. It is translated as CASSQPLGGAREQFF.

This CDR3 reads CASSQVGQAFTKNIQYF. CDR3 DNA: TGTGCCAGCAGCCAAGTGGGCCAGGCCTTCACCAAAAACATTCAGTACTTC. This chain connects TRBV5-4 to TRBJ2-4; D ambiguous. The V end was cut by 4 bases, the J end by 2 bases, with 19 bases between. CDR3 length: 17 amino acids. Germline values: CDR1 SGHNT, CDR2 YYREEE (reference sequence).

This chain connects TRBV2 to TRBJ2-5, with D perhaps matching TRBD2 (5 bases). V was cut by 4 bases and J by 5 bases, with 17 bases left in between. This CDR3 is 15 amino acids long. CDR1 and CDR2 (germline): SNHLY, FYNNEI. The DNA for the CDR3 is TGTGCCAGCAGTGTCCCCTCGACTATGGTTGAGACCCAGTACTTC. Translated, it gives CASSVPSTMVETQYF. Full variable domain (rest looked up from reference TRBV2 and TRBJ2-5): EPEVTQTPSHQVTQMGQEVILRCVPISNHLYFYWYRQILGQKVEFLVSFYNNEISEKSEIFDDQFSVERPDGSNFTLKIRSTKLEDSAMYFCASSVPSTMVETQYFGPGTRLLVL.

The chain carries TRBV7-9 and TRBJ2-5; the D is unclear. The germline V and J ends were trimmed by 0 bases and 5 bases, with 7 bases remaining between them. CDR3 size: 13 residues. Germline V lookup: CDR1 SEHNR, CDR2 FQNEAQ (reference sequence). DNA for the CDR3: TGTGCCAGCAGCTTAGCAGGGATGGAGACCCAGTACTTC. It is translated as CASSLAGMETQYF.

This clone appeared once. The V and J genes are TRBV5-1 and TRBJ2-5, with 7 positions matching TRBD1. V shed 3 bases and J 3 bases; nucleotides not matched to a gene: 8. Germline CDR1 SGHRS, CDR2 YFSETQ. The CDR3 has 15 residues. The CDR3, as DNA: TGCGCCAGCAGCTCAGCCGGGACAGTAGAAGAGACCCAGTACTTC. This codes for CASSSAGTVEETQYF. Based on the CDR3 plus reference TRBV5-1 and TRBJ2-5, the full variable domain is KAGVTQTPRYLIKTRGQQVTLSCSPISGHRSVSWYQQTPGQGLQFLFEYFSETQRNKGNFPGRFSGRQFSNSRSEMNVSTLELGDSALYLCASSSAGTVEETQYFGPGTRLLVL.

J is TRBJ1-2 and V is TRBV5-4, with no clear D. CDR3 length equals 16 residues. Germline CDR1 and CDR2: SGHNT and YYREEE (reference sequence). V lost 0 bases and J 4 bases, leaving 16 bases between the germline ends. The DNA for the CDR3 is TGTGCCAGCAGCTTGGGGCTTGAGGGATCCGCCTATGGCTACACCTTC. Its translation: CASSLGLEGSAYGYTF.

V gene TRBV5-6 combines with J gene TRBJ1-4; the D is unclear. The CDR3 runs 13 residues. The ends were cut back, 4 bases at V and 5 bases at J, with 9 bases in the middle. The germline gives CDR1 SGHDT, CDR2 YYEEEE. In DNA, the CDR3 is TGTGCCAGCAGCCCTGCCGTAAATGAAAAACTGTTTTTT. This encodes CASSPAVNEKLFF.

The chain uses TRBV18 and TRBJ2-3; D might be TRBD1 or TRBD2, each matching 5 bases. CDR3 size: 13 residues. Germline V gene data show CDR1 as KGHSH and CDR2 as LQKENI. V dropped 5 bases and J dropped 7 bases, with 13 bases sitting between them. The CDR3 nucleotides are TGTGCCAGCTCAGCTGGAGAGGGGCATACGCAGTATTTT. Protein: CASSAGEGHTQYF.

This rearrangement joins TRBV6-5 to TRBJ2-5; 9 bases are a match to TRBD1. The J call may not be correct, given that the DNA end is closer to TRBJ2-7. The germline CDR1 and CDR2 sequences are MNHEY and SVGAGI. The CDR3 has 15 residues. Here the CDR3 reads CASSYSGTGSYEQYF. CDR3 nucleotides: TGTGCCAGCAGTTACTCAGGGACAGGGTCGTACGAGCAGTACTTC.

V gene TRBV4-3 combines with J gene TRBJ2-2, with 7 positions matching TRBD2. Germline trimming cut 0 bases from V and 1 base from J; bases unmatched to any gene: 2. From germline, CDR1 is LGHNA and CDR2 YSLEER. The length of the CDR3 is 16 residues. Here the CDR3 reads CASSQDGGRNTGELFF. CDR3 in DNA: TGCGCCAGCAGCCAAGATGGCGGGAGGAACACCGGGGAGCTGTTTTTT.

The chain combines TRBV5-1 with TRBJ2-2, with D possibly TRBD2 on 6 matching bases. The CDR3 length is 18 residues. Germline-derived CDR1 and CDR2 are SGHRS and YFSETQ. Deletions cut 0 bases from V and 1 base from J, with 16 bases between. CDR3 protein: CASSLDLRGLRNTGELFF. The CDR3 DNA reads TGCGCCAGCAGCTTGGATTTGCGGGGTCTTAGGAACACCGGGGAGCTGTTTTTT.

V is TRBV30 and J is TRBJ2-2, with D perhaps matching TRBD2 (6 bases). From germline, CDR1 is GTSNPN and CDR2 SVGIG (reference sequence). The CDR3 is 14 residues long. Deletions cut 4 bases from V and 5 bases from J, with 14 bases between. The CDR3 here is CAWIGGKGTGELFF. CDR3 bases: TGTGCCTGGATCGGCGGGAAGGGGACCGGGGAGCTGTTTTTT. Supplemented by reference TRBV30 and TRBJ2-2, the full variable domain reads SQTIHQWPATLVQPVGSPLSLECTVEGTSNPNLYWYRQAAGRGLQLLFYSVGIGQISSEVPQNLSASRPQDRQFILSSKKLLLSDSGFYLCAWIGGKGTGELFFGEGSRLTVL.

This chain joins TRBV5-1 and TRBJ2-1; no reliable D call. The CDR3 sequence is 15 residues long. Germline CDR1 is SGHRS and CDR2 is YFSETQ. Deletions cut 0 bases from V and 3 bases from J, with 10 bases between. The CDR3 loop is CASSLVGQFYNEQFF. In DNA, the CDR3 is TGCGCCAGCAGCTTGGTAGGTCAGTTCTACAATGAGCAGTTCTTC.

The gene calls are TRBV7-8 and TRBJ2-7, with D possibly matching TRBD2 (5 bases). The CDR3 has 14 amino acids. V lost 5 bases and J 0 bases, leaving 11 bases between the germline ends. The germline V gene encodes CDR1 SGHVS and CDR2 FQNEAQ. CDR3 sequence (DNA): TGTGCCAGCAGCCCTCGGACTCTCTCCTACGAGCAGTACTTC. Amino acid sequence: CASSPRTLSYEQYF.